The source of this TCR beta chain is a study of technical replicates of blood from a handful of donors. The data were produced by immunoSEQ multiplex PCR, yet TCRdb's version contains in-frame clones alone and is incomplete. There are tens of thousands of clones in the sample; less than 95% occur only once, and 0.25% lies in the top ten. The CDR3 sequence is 13 residues long. V was clipped by 5 bases and J by 0 bases, with 5 bases between them. CDR1 SGHVS and CDR2 FQNEAQ come from the germline V gene. Material: T cells isolated from PBMCs. V gene TRBV7-8 combines with J gene TRBJ1-5; no clear D gene. This TCR was sampled from a human donor in good health. The CDR3, as DNA: TGTGCCAGCAGCCGCGGTAGCAATCAGCCCCAGCATTTT. Translated, it gives CASSRGSNQPQHF.